The present entry profiles one TCR beta chain with its context. This entry belongs to a study of shared clonotypes between healthy human individuals. TCRdb's table, derived via immunoSEQ multiplex PCR, lists solely in-frame clones and lacks some. The sample lists more than 2 million clones; roughly 95% were seen once. The germline gives CDR1 SGHAT, CDR2 FQNNGV. The CDR3 totals 12 residues. The V end was cut by 2 bases, the J end by 7 bases, with 8 bases between. This clonotype was obtained from a man between 18 and 35 years old in good health. The sequenced material came from naive CD4+ T cells sorted from blood. Stated subset: CD45RA+ positively selected. The chain has TRBV11-2 and TRBJ1-1, with D tentatively TRBD1 (5 bases). CDR3 coding DNA: TGTGCCAGCAGCTTACGGGGCCTTGAAGCTTTCTTT. This codes for CASSLRGLEAFF.